The 30 T cell receptor beta chains in this list originate from one sample, sequenced in a study of CD8+ T cells in alopecia areata. Following RNA extraction, reverse transcription yielded cDNA that acted as the sequencing template. The repertoire was sequenced with immunoSEQ multiplex PCR; TCRdb's copy has only in-frame clones and lacks some. This repertoire shows around 210,000 clones, roughly three fifths found once; its top ten account for under 5%. Sequencing was performed on CD8+ T cells sorted from blood. Receptors were obtained from a human donor in good health.

CDR3 sequence: CASSPPSIGGGYTF. CDR3 bases: TGTGCCAGCAGTCCTCCTTCGATCGGAGGCGGCTACACCTTC. This chain connects TRBV6-1 to TRBJ1-2, with D hard to call. CDR1 and CDR2 (germline): MNHNS, SASEGT. V dropped 5 bases and J dropped 8 bases, with 18 bases sitting between them. This CDR3 has 14 amino acids.

The chain links TRBV25-1 to TRBJ2-7; D might be TRBD1 (5 bases). The CDR3 spans 13 residues. Deletions cut 10 bases from V and 2 bases from J, with 15 bases between. Germline loops: CDR1 MGHDK, CDR2 SYGVNS. CDR3 region: CATAGQGPYEQYF. The CDR3 nucleotides are TGTGCCACTGCCGGGCAGGGCCCCTACGAGCAGTACTTC.

On this clone: An end of the junction does not agree with germline; a read error may underlie this. The chain employs TRBV27 and TRBJ1-4; no reliable D call. The V gene's germline CDR1 is MNHEY and CDR2 SMNVEV (reference sequence). This CDR3 comprises 15 residues. As DNA, the CDR3 is TGTGCCAGCAGTATATCCGGGCCCCGAGTTGAAAAACTGTTTTTT. Amino acid sequence: CASSISGPRVEKLFF.

The chain joins TRBV25-1 to TRBJ1-5; D unresolved. Trimming took 8 bases from V and 3 from J, leaving 11 bases between them. The CDR3 has 13 amino acids. Germline lookup yields CDR1 MGHDK and CDR2 SYGVNS. CDR3 DNA: TGTGCCAGCTCGATGGGCGTCAATCAGCCCCAGCATTTT. Residues: CASSMGVNQPQHF.

The chain carries TRBV9 and TRBJ2-7, with D uncertain. Per germline, CDR1 SGDLS and CDR2 YYNGEE. The CDR3 sequence is 12 residues long. V was clipped by 0 bases and J by 6 bases, with 7 bases between them. CDR3 in DNA: TGTGCCAGCAGCGTAGGTTCTAGCGAGCAGTACTTC. Residues: CASSVGSSEQYF.

Points on this clone: This sample also contains other DNA sequences that code for the same CDR3. The gene calls are TRBV6-5 and TRBJ2-1; TRBD1 might be the D (6 bases). This CDR3 region has 11 residues. The V end was cut by 2 bases, the J end by 10 bases, with 6 bases between. In germline, CDR1 is MNHEY, CDR2 SVGAGI. In DNA, the CDR3 is TGTGCCAGCAGTTACGGGGGCGAGCAGTTCTTC. It is translated as CASSYGGEQFF.

This chain links TRBV4-1 with TRBJ1-6; the D gene is possibly TRBD1 (5 bases). V was pared by 5 bases and J by 10 bases, with 21 bases between. CDR1 MGHRA and CDR2 YSYEKL come from the germline V gene. This CDR3 has 16 amino acids. The DNA of the CDR3 is TGCGCCAGCAGCTCGCAGGGTACTAGCGGAGGATCACCCCTCCACTTT. Translating it yields CASSSQGTSGGSPLHF.

The CDR3 region has the DNA TGCAGCGTTCAGGGACTAGCGGGTGAGACCCAGTACTTC. Protein sequence: CSVQGLAGETQYF. The chain employs TRBV29-1 and TRBJ2-5; TRBD2 matches 12 bases. The CDR3 is 13 amino acids. Germline CDR1 is SQVTM and CDR2 is ANQGSEA. V lost 5 bases, J lost 5 bases, and 3 bases stayed unmatched.

The chain couples TRBV6-5 to TRBJ2-1, with a weak D call TRBD2 (6 bases). The germline gives CDR1 MNHEY, CDR2 SVGAGI. Trimming stripped 2 bases from V and 3 bases from J, with 11 bases between. The CDR3 extends over 15 amino acids. The CDR3 loop reads CASSYGGSFYNEQFF. The CDR3 nucleotides read TGTGCCAGCAGTTACGGGGGGTCCTTCTACAATGAGCAGTTCTTC.

The chain combines TRBV27 with TRBJ2-7; 7 nucleotides agree with TRBD2. V was pared by 6 bases and J by 3 bases, with 8 bases of the junction left unmatched. This CDR3 spans 14 amino acids. Germline-derived CDR1 and CDR2 are MNHEY and SMNVEV (reference sequence). The CDR3 nucleotides read TGTGCCAGCAGCCCCGGGGGGTTAGGCTACGAGCAGTACTTC. Its protein is CASSPGGLGYEQYF.

This clone has only a few counts. The J gene is TRBJ1-2, the V gene TRBV29-1, with D unclear. This CDR3 has 11 residues. Trimming cost V 7 bases and J 7 bases, with 13 bases left between them. Per germline, CDR1 SQVTM and CDR2 ANQGSEA. CDR3 sequence reads: CSAIVSGGYTF. The CDR3 nucleotides read TGCAGCGCTATAGTCTCGGGTGGCTACACCTTC.

The chain carries TRBV30 and TRBJ2-1; the D gene is possibly TRBD2 (6 bases). Between the trimmed V and J ends, which lost 5 bases and 0 bases, there was a span of 14 bases. In germline, CDR1 is GTSNPN, CDR2 SVGIG (reference sequence). The CDR3 is 15 amino acids. CDR3 nucleotide sequence: TGTGCCTGGTCCGCTGGGGACTCCTCCTACAATGAGCAGTTCTTC. It is translated as CAWSAGDSSYNEQFF.

The chain has TRBV27 and TRBJ2-1; TRBD1 agrees at 7 bases. CDR1 MNHEY and CDR2 SMNVEV come from the germline V gene (reference sequence). The J segment lost 0 bases and the V segment lost 0 bases, leaving 2 bases of the junction unmatched. CDR3 length: 16 amino acids. The CDR3 nucleotides read TGTGCCAGCAGTTTATCCGGGACAGCCTCCTACAATGAGCAGTTCTTC. It codes for CASSLSGTASYNEQFF.

V is TRBV4-1 and J is TRBJ2-1; the D gene is possibly TRBD1 (6 bases). The CDR3 runs 16 residues. Germline loops: CDR1 MGHRA, CDR2 YSYEKL. V was shortened by 2 bases and J by 2 bases, with 13 bases between the two germline ends. The CDR3 sequence: CASSQTTGSTYNEQFF. The CDR3 region has the DNA TGCGCCAGCAGCCAAACCACAGGGTCCACCTACAATGAGCAGTTCTTC.

On this clone itself: The same CDR3 also results from other DNA sequences found in this sample. This chain links TRBV29-1 with TRBJ2-7; D is unclear. The germline CDR1 and CDR2 sequences are SQVTM and ANQGSEA. The CDR3 consists of 12 residues. V lost 0 bases and J 2 bases, leaving 5 bases between the germline ends. CDR3 nucleotide sequence: TGCAGCGTTGAAGACAGACCCTACGAGCAGTACTTC. It is translated as CSVEDRPYEQYF.

The chain couples TRBV2 to TRBJ2-7; D uncertain. The CDR3 has 13 residues. The germline CDR1 and CDR2 sequences are SNHLY and FYNNEI. Deletions cut 6 bases from V and 2 bases from J, with 11 bases between. The CDR3 region has the DNA TGTGCCAGCAGCTTGAGCGTTACCTACGAGCAGTACTTC. It yields the protein CASSLSVTYEQYF.

The chain joins TRBV29-1 to TRBJ1-2, with D possibly being TRBD1 (5 bases). The CDR3 length is 13 residues. Germline CDR1 is SQVTM and CDR2 is ANQGSEA. V gave up 3 bases and J gave up 3 bases, with 11 bases separating them. CDR3 sequence reads: CSVDPGWDYGYTF. The CDR3 DNA reads TGCAGCGTTGACCCAGGGTGGGACTATGGCTACACCTTC.

The chain carries TRBV6-1 and TRBJ2-1; possible D gene TRBD1, 5 bases. This CDR3 is 13 amino acids long. Germline V gene sequence: CDR1 MNHNS, CDR2 SASEGT. Trimming took off 5 bases at V and 6 bases at J, with 11 bases between the two ends. CDR3 DNA sequence: TGTGCCAGCAGTCTGGACAATATCAATGAGCAGTTCTTC. It translates to CASSLDNINEQFF.

The gene calls are TRBV5-1 and TRBJ2-5; D unclear. The CDR3 covers 13 residues. Trimming left V 7 bases short and J 3 bases short, with 13 bases between. The germline V gene encodes CDR1 SGHRS and CDR2 YFSETQ. The CDR3: CASVRSGEETQYF. Written as DNA, the CDR3 is TGCGCCAGCGTGAGGAGTGGGGAAGAGACCCAGTACTTC.

The chain links TRBV25-1 to TRBJ2-5, with 7 bases identical to TRBD1. The CDR3 spans 14 residues. Germline assignment: CDR1 MGHDK and CDR2 SYGVNS. After removal of 7 bases from V and 2 bases from J, the junction contained 7 bases not matched to a gene. This CDR3 is CASMNRGPQETQYF. The CDR3, as DNA: TGTGCCAGCATGAACAGGGGTCCGCAAGAGACCCAGTACTTC.

The chain uses TRBV2 and TRBJ2-5, with a weak D call TRBD2 (6 bases). Trimming left V 8 bases short and J 6 bases short, with 19 bases between. Germline lookup yields CDR1 SNHLY and CDR2 FYNNEI. The CDR3 contains 14 residues. CDR3 DNA sequence: TGTGCCAGCGCAGACCCGGGAGATACAAAGACCCAGTACTTC. Its translation: CASADPGDTKTQYF.

The rearrangement uses TRBV10-2 and TRBJ1-2; 8 bases agree with TRBD1. The CDR3 consists of 15 residues. The trim removed 5 bases at V and 6 bases at J, leaving 11 bases unmatched. Germline assignment: CDR1 WSHSY and CDR2 SAAADI. CDR3 residues: CASSNLDRAANGYTF. CDR3 in DNA: TGCGCCAGCAGTAACTTGGACAGGGCAGCCAATGGCTACACCTTC.

The chain couples TRBV29-1 to TRBJ2-2; possibly TRBD1 or TRBD2 for D (5 bases each). Between the trimmed V and J ends, which lost 4 bases and 4 bases, there was a span of 13 bases. The CDR3 runs to 14 residues. Germline loops: CDR1 SQVTM, CDR2 ANQGSEA. CDR3 in amino acids: CSVVMQGATGELFF. Here the CDR3 DNA reads TGCAGCGTTGTGATGCAGGGAGCCACCGGGGAGCTGTTTTTT.

The V and J genes are TRBV29-1 and TRBJ1-2; 8 nucleotides align to TRBD1. Germline CDR1 and CDR2: SQVTM and ANQGSEA. The CDR3 extends over 12 amino acids. V lost 3 bases to trimming and J lost 8 bases; unmatched junction nucleotides: 5. CDR3 coding DNA: TGCAGCGTTGATTGGACAGGGCTGGGCTACACCTTC. This gives the protein CSVDWTGLGYTF.

The sample holds a few counts of this clone. The gene calls are TRBV19 and TRBJ2-2, with D maybe TRBD2 (5 bases). Per germline, CDR1 LNHDA and CDR2 SQIVND (reference sequence). Trimming shortened V by 7 bases and J by 7 bases, and 16 bases separated the two germline ends. This CDR3 contains 14 residues. In nucleotides, the CDR3 is TGTGCCAGTACCTGGGGTAGCGAAGGCGGGGAGCTGTTTTTT. Protein sequence: CASTWGSEGGELFF.

This chain links TRBV4-1 with TRBJ1-2, with D hard to call. The V and J ends lost 2 bases and 0 bases respectively, with 13 bases between them. Germline CDR1 reads MGHRA; CDR2 reads YSYEKL. The length of the CDR3 is 16 residues. CDR3 sequence: CASSQPRDGSNYGYTF. DNA of the CDR3: TGCGCCAGCAGCCAACCGCGAGACGGATCTAACTATGGCTACACCTTC.

The genes are TRBV4-1 and TRBJ2-3; TRBD1 might be the D (5 bases). CDR3 length: 16 residues. The germline V gene has CDR1 MGHRA and CDR2 YSYEKL. Deletions cut 2 bases from V and 0 bases from J, with 12 bases between. CDR3 region: CASSQMGQSSTDTQYF. The CDR3 nucleotides are TGCGCCAGCAGCCAAATGGGGCAGTCTAGCACAGATACGCAGTATTTT.

The CDR3 region has the DNA TGTGCCAGTAGTATTCGAAGGGGCGGACTGGATGAAAAACTGTTTTTT. It yields the protein CASSIRRGGLDEKLFF. The chain employs TRBV19 and TRBJ1-4, with a possible D match to TRBD1 (5 bases). This CDR3 is built from 16 residues. CDR1 is LNHDA, CDR2 SQIVND, per germline (reference sequence). V dropped 3 bases and J dropped 6 bases, with 17 bases sitting between them.

This clone was counted a single time. V gene TRBV4-1 combines with J gene TRBJ1-2; D is unresolved. The V end was cut by 0 bases, the J end by 5 bases, with 10 bases between. From germline, CDR1 is MGHRA and CDR2 YSYEKL. This CDR3 is 14 amino acids long. CDR3 amino acids: CASSQDPARYGYTF. The DNA for the CDR3 is TGCGCCAGCAGCCAAGATCCAGCTCGTTATGGCTACACCTTC.

This rearrangement joins TRBV27 to TRBJ2-3; possible D gene TRBD1, 6 bases. Trimming left V 7 bases short and J 2 bases short, with 10 bases between. Germline V lookup: CDR1 MNHEY, CDR2 SMNVEV (reference sequence). This CDR3 contains 13 residues. CDR3 in DNA: TGTGCCAGCAAGGACAGCCCCACAGATACGCAGTATTTT. Amino acid sequence: CASKDSPTDTQYF.